This T cell receptor beta chain was retrieved from a study of shared clonotypes between healthy human individuals. Method: immunoSEQ multiplex PCR; TCRdb's copy keeps in-frame clones and lacks some. The data show 850,000 to 1,200,000 clones, with about 80% seen just once and approximately 1.3% held by the top ten. Division of CD4+ cells produced a CD45RA+ naive subset and a CD45RA-negative memory subset. CDR3 length equals 16 residues. Germline V CDR1 and CDR2: LNHDA, SQIVND (reference sequence). V was pared by 5 bases and J by 2 bases, with 10 bases of the junction left unmatched. In this sample, this clone turned up a few times. No antigen is known for it. General observations from the study: What limited the represented genetic and exposure-history diversity was the small number of donors. Blood was the only sampled material, and tissue repertoires likely differ.

Sequencing used memory CD4+ T cells sorted from blood. Subset noted: CD45RA-negative fraction. The rearrangement links TRBV19 to TRBJ2-3, with 7 nucleotides matching TRBD1. This clonotype was sampled from a man aged 18 to 35 in good health. In DNA form, the CDR3 reads TGTGCCAGTAGTCCCGCCCCGGACAGGTCCACAGATACGCAGTATTTT. Translation: CASSPAPDRSTDTQYF.